Sequencing of this T cell receptor beta chain was carried out in a study of response to subunit inactivated influenza vaccine. V lost 4 bases and J lost 1; bases outside the gene matches: 6. The CDR3 has 15 residues. Germline V gene lookup returns CDR1 MNHEY and CDR2 SVGAGI. TCRdb used MiXCR to reprocess the RT-PCR reads, holding one entry per CDR3 protein. Seen here are 500,000 to 600,000 distinct CDR3 sequences, roughly 10% observed once, and the top ten hold roughly 10%. The sequence was collected from a man aged 45-60 years who received an inactivated influenza vaccine. The genes are TRBV6-5 and TRBJ2-7; 8 bases are shared with TRBD2. Sequencing used PBMCs from blood, obtained on the day of vaccination. In nucleotides, the CDR3 is TGTGCCAGCAGTTTAATATCTAGCGGGTCCTACGAGCAGTACTTC. It yields the protein CASSLISSGSYEQYF.